This T cell receptor (beta chain) was documented in a study of blood T cell repertoires in COVID-19. The overall study: Donors in the United States, Italy and Spain gave samples during acute or convalescent COVID-19.

The assay was immunoSEQ multiplex PCR, and TCRdb's table has in-frame clones only and misses some. The sample includes roughly 68,000 clones, 88% of them seen just once. The CDR3 runs to 14 residues. Germline V lookup: CDR1 MNHEY, CDR2 SVGAGI. Trimming took 9 bases from V and 5 from J; bases not matched to a gene: 11. This TCR came from a human donor in a cohort sampled during active COVID-19. This chain joins TRBV6-5 and TRBJ2-7; 9 bases match TRBD1. Sequencing was carried out using peripheral blood. In DNA, the CDR3 is TGTGCCAGTAAAAAGGACAGGGGAAAGAACGAGCAGTACTTC. Translated, it gives CASKKDRGKNEQYF.